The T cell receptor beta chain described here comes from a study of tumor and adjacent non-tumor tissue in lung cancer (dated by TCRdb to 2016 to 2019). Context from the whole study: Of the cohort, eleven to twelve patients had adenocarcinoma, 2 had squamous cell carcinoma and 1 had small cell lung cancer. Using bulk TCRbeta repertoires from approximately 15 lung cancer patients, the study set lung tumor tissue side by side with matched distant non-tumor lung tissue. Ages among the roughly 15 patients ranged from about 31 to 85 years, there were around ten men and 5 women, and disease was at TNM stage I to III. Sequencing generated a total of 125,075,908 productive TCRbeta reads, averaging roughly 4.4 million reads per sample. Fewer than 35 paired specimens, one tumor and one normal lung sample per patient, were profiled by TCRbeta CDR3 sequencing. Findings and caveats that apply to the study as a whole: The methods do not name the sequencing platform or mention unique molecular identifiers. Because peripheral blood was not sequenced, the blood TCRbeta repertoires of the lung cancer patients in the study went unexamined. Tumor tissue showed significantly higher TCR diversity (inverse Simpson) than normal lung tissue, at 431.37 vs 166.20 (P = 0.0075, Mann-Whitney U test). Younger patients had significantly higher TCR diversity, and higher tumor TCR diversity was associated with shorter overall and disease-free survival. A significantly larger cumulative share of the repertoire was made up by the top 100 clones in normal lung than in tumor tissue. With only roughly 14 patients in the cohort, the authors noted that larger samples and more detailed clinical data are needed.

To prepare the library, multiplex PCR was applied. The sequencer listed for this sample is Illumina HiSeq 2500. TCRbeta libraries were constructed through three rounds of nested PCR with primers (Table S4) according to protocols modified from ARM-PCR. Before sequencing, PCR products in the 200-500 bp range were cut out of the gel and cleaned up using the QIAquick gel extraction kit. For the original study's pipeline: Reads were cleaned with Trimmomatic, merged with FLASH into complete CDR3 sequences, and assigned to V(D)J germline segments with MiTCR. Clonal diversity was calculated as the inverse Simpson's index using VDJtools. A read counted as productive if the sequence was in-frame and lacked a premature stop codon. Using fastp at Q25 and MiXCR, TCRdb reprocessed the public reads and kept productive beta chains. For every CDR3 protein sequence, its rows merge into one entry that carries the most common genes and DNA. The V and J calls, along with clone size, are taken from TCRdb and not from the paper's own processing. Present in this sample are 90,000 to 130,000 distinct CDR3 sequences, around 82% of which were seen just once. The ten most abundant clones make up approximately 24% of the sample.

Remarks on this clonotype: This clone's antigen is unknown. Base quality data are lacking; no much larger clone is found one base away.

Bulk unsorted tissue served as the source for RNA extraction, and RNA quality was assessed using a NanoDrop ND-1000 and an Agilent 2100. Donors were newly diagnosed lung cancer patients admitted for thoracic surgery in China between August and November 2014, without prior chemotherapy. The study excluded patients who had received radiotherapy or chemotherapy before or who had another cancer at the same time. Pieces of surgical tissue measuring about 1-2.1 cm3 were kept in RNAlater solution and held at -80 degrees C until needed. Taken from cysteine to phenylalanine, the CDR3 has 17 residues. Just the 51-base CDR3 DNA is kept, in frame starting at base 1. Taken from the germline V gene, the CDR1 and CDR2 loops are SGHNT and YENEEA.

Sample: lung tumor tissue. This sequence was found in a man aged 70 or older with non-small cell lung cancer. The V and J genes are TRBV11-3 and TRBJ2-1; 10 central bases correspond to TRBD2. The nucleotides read TGTAGCATCAGCCTCCTAGGGGCTAGCGGGGGCTACAATGAGCAGTTCTTC. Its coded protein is CSISLLGASGGYNEQFF. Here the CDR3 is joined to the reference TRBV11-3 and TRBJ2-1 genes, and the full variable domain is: EAGVVQSPRYKIIEKKQPVAFWCNPISGHNTLYWYLQNLGQGPELLIRYENEEAVDDSQLPKDRFSAERLKGVDSTLKIQPAELGDSAVYLCSISLLGASGGYNEQFFGPGTRLTVL.